The clone carrying this TCR beta chain was found many times. The target antigen is unknown. This CDR3 has 13 residues. From germline, CDR1 is DFQATT and CDR2 SNEGSKA (reference sequence). V was pared by 5 bases and J by 4 bases, with 5 bases of the junction left unmatched. The data derive from a study of early T cells in non-severe SARS-CoV-2 infection. Study as a whole: Chains were unpaired, as sequencing was done on bulk RNA from unsorted whole blood.

The study's findings and limits: Database matching using VDJdb favored anti-spike CD8 responses, with private and CD4 specificities left missing.

In the library, individual cDNA molecules carried attached unique molecular identifiers. TCRdb processed the 5' RACE reads anew with MiXCR; each CDR3 protein has one entry. The sample records more than 95,000 distinct CDR3 sequences, 11% being singletons. The sequence was collected from an adult who was a healthcare worker with PCR-confirmed SARS-CoV-2 infection or an uninfected control (not recorded which). This chain links TRBV20-1 with TRBJ1-5; TRBD1 matches at 7 bases. The sequences come from whole blood, collected at baseline. CDR3 residues: CSAADRLNQPQHF. Here the CDR3 DNA reads TGCAGTGCTGCGGACAGGCTTAATCAGCCCCAGCATTTT.